Listed here are 30 T cell receptor beta chains from one sample, sequenced in a study of Ad26.COV2.S vaccination and SARS-CoV-2 variants. Treatment here: about 20 received Ad26.COV2.S at low or high dose, single or two shots; five or six received placebo; per-sample allocation not given. Sampling occurred on day 63 after the first vaccine or placebo injection. The assay was immunoSEQ multiplex PCR, and TCRdb's table has in-frame clones only and misses some. The sample shows approximately 350,000 clones, around 87% of them seen only once. The sample was peripheral blood, taken in a trial of Ad26.COV2.S vaccine versus placebo. The receptors were gathered from a person aged 18-60 years who received the Ad26.COV2.S COVID-19 vaccine or a placebo.

The rearrangement uses TRBV18 and TRBJ2-5, with D possibly matching TRBD1 (7 bases). Trimming removed 2 bases at V and 5 bases at J, with 15 bases between. Germline V lookup: CDR1 KGHSH, CDR2 LQKENI. This CDR3 region has 15 residues. The CDR3: CASSPATGRMETQYF. CDR3 bases: TGTGCCAGCTCACCAGCGACAGGGAGGATGGAGACCCAGTACTTC.

The chain recombines TRBV7-4 with TRBJ2-7, with D perhaps TRBD2 (6 bases). CDR1 SGHVT and CDR2 SQSDAQ come from the germline V gene. The CDR3 is 17 residues long. Trimming cost V 3 bases and J 1 base, with 19 bases left between them. The CDR3 nucleotides read TGTGCCAGCAGCTTGTGCCCTAGCGCTGGACGGTCCTACGAGCAGTACTTC. The encoded protein is CASSLCPSAGRSYEQYF.

This sequence joins TRBV3-1 (or the pseudogene TRBV3-2) and TRBJ2-1, with D maybe TRBD1 (5 bases). Germline CDR1 reads LGHDT; CDR2 reads YNNKEL (reference sequence). V was pared by 4 bases and J by 6 bases, with 10 bases between. This CDR3 has 13 amino acids. This CDR3 is CASSLRGSNEQFF. CDR3 DNA sequence: TGTGCCAGCAGCCTAAGGGGTTCCAATGAGCAGTTCTTC.

The V and J genes are TRBV9 and TRBJ1-3; 11 nucleotides line up with TRBD1. The germline V gene has CDR1 SGDLS and CDR2 YYNGEE. J was trimmed by 4 bases and V by 4 bases; bases with no gene match: 16. This CDR3 comprises 19 residues. CDR3 protein: CASSQRTGTGGIGGNTIYF. In nucleotides, the CDR3 is TGTGCCAGCAGCCAACGCACCGGGACAGGGGGAATAGGGGGAAACACCATATATTTT.

This chain links TRBV30 with TRBJ2-7, with a tentative D call TRBD1 (6 bases). The CDR3 runs 13 residues. The germline V gene encodes CDR1 GTSNPN and CDR2 SVGIG (reference sequence). Between the trimmed V and J ends, which lost 4 bases and 0 bases, there was a span of 10 bases. The CDR3 nucleotides read TGTGCCTGGACCCAAGGGGGCTCCTACGAGCAGTACTTC. Translation: CAWTQGGSYEQYF.

The chain couples TRBV29-1 to TRBJ2-7; D remains unclear. The germline gives CDR1 SQVTM, CDR2 ANQGSEA. The CDR3 loop spans 12 amino acids. V gave up 6 bases and J gave up 3 bases, with 12 bases separating them. The CDR3 loop is CSVSTDGYEQYF. The CDR3 DNA reads as TGCAGCGTGTCCACGGACGGCTACGAGCAGTACTTC.

The chain combines TRBV4-2 with TRBJ2-7, with 7 bases fitting TRBD2. Germline V gene sequence: CDR1 LGHNA, CDR2 YNFKEQ. This CDR3 has 13 residues. V was pared by 1 base and J by 4 bases, with 1 base of the junction left unmatched. CDR3 bases: TGTGCCAGCAGCCAAGGAGCGGGGTACGAGCAGTACTTC. Residues: CASSQGAGYEQYF.

The CDR3 nucleotides read TGTGCCAGCAGCTTAGAAGTTTACAATGAGCAGTTCTTC. This gives the protein CASSLEVYNEQFF. The chain combines TRBV7-2 with TRBJ2-1; D ambiguous. Germline assignment: CDR1 SGHTA and CDR2 FQGNSA. The CDR3 consists of 13 residues. V was cut by 1 base and J by 4 bases, with 5 bases left in between.

This sequence joins TRBV27 and TRBJ1-5; D might be TRBD1 (6 bases). The V end lost 2 bases, the J end lost 3 bases, and 8 bases lay between the germline ends. The CDR3 runs 14 residues. The germline gives CDR1 MNHEY, CDR2 SMNVEV (reference sequence). The DNA of the CDR3 is TGTGCCAGCAGTTTAGGGGGCCCCAATCAGCCCCAGCATTTT. It codes for CASSLGGPNQPQHF.

The chain joins TRBV5-5 to TRBJ2-7; D perhaps matches TRBD1 (5 bases). The CDR3 sequence is 13 residues long. The germline CDR1 and CDR2 sequences are SGHKS and YYEKEE (reference sequence). The ends were cut back, 1 base at V and 4 bases at J, with 9 bases in the middle. The DNA for the CDR3 is TGTGCCAGCAGCTTGCAACAGGTTTACGAGCAGTACTTC. It encodes CASSLQQVYEQYF.

V and J are TRBV6-5 and TRBJ2-7, with 8 bases identical to TRBD1. V was pared by 8 bases and J by 3 bases, with 12 bases of the junction left unmatched. This CDR3 region has 15 residues. Germline CDR1 MNHEY, CDR2 SVGAGI. In DNA form, the CDR3 reads TGTGCCAGCGCGGTACTGGACAGGGCGTACTACGAGCAGTACTTC. Translation: CASAVLDRAYYEQYF.

The chain recombines TRBV5-1 with TRBJ1-1; D is perhaps TRBD1 (5 bases). CDR1 is SGHRS and CDR2 is YFSETQ in the germline V gene. CDR3 size: 15 residues. V was clipped by 4 bases and J by 4 bases, with 17 bases between them. In DNA form, the CDR3 reads TGCGCCAGCAGCCCGAGGTCGGGGGGAGGCACTGAAGCTTTCTTT. It encodes CASSPRSGGGTEAFF.

This chain uses TRBV27 with TRBJ1-5; TRBD1 is a possible D gene (6 bases). This CDR3 region has 14 residues. With 5 bases removed from V and 4 bases from J, the gap between germline ends came to 12 bases. Looked up from germline, CDR1 is MNHEY and CDR2 is SMNVEV (reference sequence). The CDR3 loop reads CASSPGTPNQPQHF. The CDR3 DNA is TGTGCCAGCAGTCCGGGGACACCTAATCAGCCCCAGCATTTT.

This chain links TRBV2 with TRBJ1-1; 7 bases line up with TRBD1. V was clipped by 4 bases and J by 4 bases; unmatched bases: 6. Germline V CDR1 and CDR2: SNHLY, FYNNEI. The CDR3 sequence is 14 residues long. The CDR3 here is CASSGGQRATEAFF. The CDR3 nucleotides are TGTGCCAGCAGTGGGGGACAGAGGGCCACTGAAGCTTTCTTT.

J is TRBJ2-7 and V is TRBV24-1, with TRBD1 identical over 7 bases. Germline V gene data show CDR1 as KGHDR and CDR2 as SFDVKD. With 3 bases clipped from V and 4 bases from J, the junction kept 11 bases outside the gene matches. CDR3 length: 16 amino acids. CDR3 protein: CATSDTPDRVIYEQYF. The DNA for the CDR3 is TGTGCCACCAGTGATACCCCTGACAGGGTCATATACGAGCAGTACTTC.

The rearrangement links TRBV18 to TRBJ2-3; the match to TRBD1 covers 8 bases. The J segment lost 2 bases and the V segment lost 5 bases, leaving 6 bases of the junction unmatched. The CDR3 is 15 amino acids. Per the germline V gene, CDR1 is KGHSH and CDR2 is LQKENI. The CDR3 DNA sequence: TGTGCCAGCTCATCGGCAGGGGGCCTCACAGATACGCAGTATTTT. This encodes CASSSAGGLTDTQYF.

As for this clone: Other DNA sequences from this sample encode an identical CDR3 as well. The rearrangement uses TRBV5-8 and TRBJ1-5; D is unresolved. The CDR3 covers 11 residues. CDR1 is SGHTS, CDR2 YDEGEE, per germline. V dropped 1 base and J dropped 4 bases, with 0 bases sitting between them. The CDR3 coding sequence is TGTGCCAGCAGCTTGAATCAGCCCCAGCATTTT. Translating gives CASSLNQPQHF.

As to this clone: The same CDR3 can be traced to other DNA sequences in this sample. The rearrangement joins TRBV30 to TRBJ2-5; 7 bases align to TRBD1. This CDR3 has 12 amino acids. Germline V gives CDR1 GTSNPN, CDR2 SVGIG (reference sequence). The ends lost 5 bases at V and 2 bases at J; junction bases unmatched: 2. The CDR3 nucleotides read TGTGCCTGGCGGGACAGTCAAGAGACCCAGTACTTC. It yields the protein CAWRDSQETQYF.

This chain links TRBV4-3 with TRBJ2-3; D unclear. CDR1 is LGHNA, CDR2 YSLEER, per germline. This CDR3 spans 13 amino acids. Trimming took 1 base from V and 4 from J, leaving 6 bases between them. CDR3: CASSQALPDTQYF. The CDR3 DNA is TGCGCCAGCAGCCAAGCACTCCCAGATACGCAGTATTTT.

This clone was observed a handful of times. The chain joins TRBV3-1 (or the pseudogene TRBV3-2) to TRBJ2-7; 12 bases map to TRBD1. J gave up 4 bases and V 4 bases, and 14 bases lay outside the gene matches. The CDR3 consists of 18 residues. CDR1 and CDR2 (germline): LGHDT, YNNKEL (reference sequence). The CDR3 bases are TGTGCCAGCAGCCCCCAGGGACAGGGGGCGCGCGGACGTTACGAGCAGTACTTC. Its protein product is CASSPQGQGARGRYEQYF.

The gene calls are TRBV4-1 and TRBJ1-4; unclear D gene. Germline loops: CDR1 MGHRA, CDR2 YSYEKL. V lost 4 bases, J lost 4 bases, and 4 bases lay in between. CDR3 length: 12 residues. The CDR3 nucleotides are TGCGCCAGCAGCCTCGATAATGAAAAACTGTTTTTT. Protein product: CASSLDNEKLFF.

J is TRBJ1-2 and V is TRBV28; D is unresolved. This CDR3 comprises 14 residues. Trimming shortened V by 3 bases and J by 0 bases, and 8 bases separated the two germline ends. From germline, CDR1 is MDHEN and CDR2 SYDVKM. CDR3 in DNA: TGTGCCAGCAGTTTCGGCATACCTAACTATGGCTACACCTTC. This encodes CASSFGIPNYGYTF.

This clone turned up a few times. J is TRBJ1-1 and V is TRBV20-1; no firm D call. Trimming stripped 7 bases from V and 1 base from J, with 7 bases between. The CDR3 runs 11 residues. Germline V gene sequence: CDR1 DFQATT, CDR2 SNEGSKA (reference sequence). The chain's CDR3 is CSVKGNTEAFF. For the CDR3, the DNA is TGCAGTGTAAAAGGGAACACTGAAGCTTTCTTT.

This clone was seen a single time. This chain links TRBV3-1 (or the pseudogene TRBV3-2) with TRBJ1-3; D is possibly TRBD1 (5 bases). Trimming cost V 4 bases and J 0 bases, with 25 bases left between them. The CDR3 consists of 20 residues. The germline V gene has CDR1 LGHDT and CDR2 YNNKEL (reference sequence). The CDR3 region is CASSRTSLPGPRYSGNTIYF. CDR3 coding DNA: TGTGCCAGCAGCCGAACGTCACTTCCGGGACCGCGGTACTCTGGAAACACCATATATTTT.

The chain couples TRBV7-9 to TRBJ1-2; weak D call: TRBD1 (6 bases). V was shortened by 5 bases and J by 0 bases, with 10 bases between the two germline ends. The length of the CDR3 is 14 residues. The germline V gene has CDR1 SEHNR and CDR2 FQNEAQ (reference sequence). The CDR3 is CASSSRDTNYGYTF. CDR3 sequence (DNA): TGTGCCAGCAGCAGCCGGGACACTAACTATGGCTACACCTTC.

This clone was recorded once. The gene calls are TRBV30 and TRBJ2-3, with D possibly TRBD2 on 6 matching bases. From germline, CDR1 is GTSNPN and CDR2 SVGIG (reference sequence). This CDR3 contains 16 residues. Trimming took off 0 bases at V and 2 bases at J, with 15 bases between the two ends. The CDR3 sequence is CAWSVEGGPLTDTQYF. The CDR3 region has the DNA TGTGCCTGGAGTGTAGAAGGAGGGCCGCTCACAGATACGCAGTATTTT.

V usage is TRBV7-9 and J usage is TRBJ2-7, with D unclear. The CDR3 is 13 amino acids. Trimming removed 5 bases from V and 3 bases from J, with 11 bases in between. Germline values: CDR1 SEHNR, CDR2 FQNEAQ (reference sequence). Here the CDR3 DNA reads TGTGCCAGCAGCCCCGGACGGATCTACGAGCAGTACTTC. Translating it yields CASSPGRIYEQYF.

The genes are TRBV27 and TRBJ2-3, with D perhaps TRBD1 (6 bases). The V gene's germline CDR1 is MNHEY and CDR2 SMNVEV (reference sequence). V lost 6 bases to trimming and J lost 7 bases, with 23 bases between them. The length of the CDR3 is 16 residues. CDR3 coding DNA: TGTGCCAGCAGCAACCCCCTGGGGGCCCTCCCTAATACGCAGTATTTT. Translating gives CASSNPLGALPNTQYF.

The CDR3 DNA follows: TGTGCCAGTAGTATTTTGGATAGCGGGGGACTATACAATGAGCAGTTCTTC. This encodes CASSILDSGGLYNEQFF. The V call is TRBV19, the J call TRBJ2-1; 9 nucleotides line up with TRBD2. V was pared by 3 bases and J by 4 bases, with 10 bases of the junction left unmatched. The CDR3 consists of 17 residues. The germline V gene encodes CDR1 LNHDA and CDR2 SQIVND (reference sequence).

The chain couples TRBV2 to TRBJ2-7; TRBD1 aligns across 10 bases. The germline V gene has CDR1 SNHLY and CDR2 FYNNEI. The CDR3 consists of 13 residues. V gave up 7 bases and J gave up 2 bases; unmatched junction bases: 2. The CDR3 here is CASKGQGTYEQYF. CDR3 sequence (DNA): TGTGCCAGCAAGGGACAGGGGACCTACGAGCAGTACTTC. The full variable domain, completed using reference TRBV2 and TRBJ2-7, is EPEVTQTPSHQVTQMGQEVILRCVPISNHLYFYWYRQILGQKVEFLVSFYNNEISEKSEIFDDQFSVERPDGSNFTLKIRSTKLEDSAMYFCASKGQGTYEQYFGPGTRLTVT.